The clone carrying this T cell receptor beta chain was picked up a small number of times. This sample was taken from a study of graft-versus-host responses after intestinal transplantation. Whole-study context: After anti-thymocyte globulin induction, recipients took tacrolimus and steroids for 2 to 3 years.

Trimming pared 4 bases from V and 2 bases from J, leaving 6 bases between. The germline V gene has CDR1 MNHNY and CDR2 SVGAGI (reference sequence). This CDR3 region has 13 residues. Irradiated, violet-dye-labeled stimulator cells, 200,000 in number, were plated with 200,000 CFSE-labeled responder cells. Method: immunoSEQ multiplex PCR; TCRdb's copy keeps in-frame clones and lacks some. The sample comprises 13,000 or so clones, 35% to 40% of which are singletons, and about 1.2% rests with the top ten. Study outcomes and limitations: Early post-transplant HvG declines showed an association with peak circulating GvH clone levels. Patients who carried graft-donor T cell macrochimerism also had high graft-versus-host to host-versus-graft clonal ratios in their allografts.

This specimen was alloreactive CD4+ T cells from a mixed lymphocyte reaction culture, taken before intestinal transplant. Documented subset: CFSE-low proliferating T cells sorted from roughly six-day pre-transplant mixed lymphocyte reaction (GvH or HvG direction). The sequence was collected from a human patient who received an intestinal transplant. This chain joins TRBV6-6 and TRBJ1-5, with unresolved D. The CDR3 spells CASSFGRNQPQHF. CDR3 coding DNA: TGTGCCAGCAGTTTTGGGCGCAATCAGCCCCAGCATTTT.